The 18 T cell receptor beta chains reported below all come from one sample, sequenced in a study of siplizumab effects on memory and regulatory T cells. TCRdb keeps only in-frame clones here, not all; method: immunoSEQ multiplex PCR. The sample consists of 100,000 to 120,000 clones, roughly 89% of them appearing once. Sequencing was carried out using CD4+ T cells sorted from blood. All receptors derive from a human donor in good health.

The gene calls are TRBV5-1 and TRBJ1-4; 9 bases match TRBD1. The CDR3 is 20 residues long. Unmatched junction bases numbered 17, after V lost 1 base and J lost 4 bases. Looked up from germline, CDR1 is SGHRS and CDR2 is YFSETQ. Here the CDR3 DNA reads TGCGCCAGCAGCTTGCTCGGTTACCGGGACAGGGCTCGTATTAATGAAAAACTGTTTTTT. As protein: CASSLLGYRDRARINEKLFF.

This chain connects TRBV14 to TRBJ2-2, with D unclear. The CDR3 length is 15 residues. The germline V gene encodes CDR1 SGHDN and CDR2 FVKESK. Trimming pared 4 bases from V and 0 bases from J, leaving 9 bases between. CDR3 coding DNA: TGTGCCAGCAGCCTAAGACTCGCGAACACCGGGGAGCTGTTTTTT. Protein product: CASSLRLANTGELFF.

This chain connects TRBV7-2 to TRBJ2-7; TRBD1 matches at 7 bases. Germline V lookup: CDR1 SGHTA, CDR2 FQGNSA. This CDR3 contains 15 residues. Trimming at V came to 1 base and at J to 2 bases, leaving 5 bases not matched to a gene. DNA of the CDR3: TGTGCCAGCAGCTTAGGAGTTGGGACAGCCTACGAGCAGTACTTC. Protein: CASSLGVGTAYEQYF.

V is TRBV19 and J is TRBJ1-5; 9 bases are shared with TRBD1. Unmatched junction bases numbered 7, after V lost 4 bases and J lost 6 bases. Germline CDR1 reads LNHDA; CDR2 reads SQIVND (reference sequence). This CDR3 region has 15 residues. The CDR3 DNA reads as TGTGCCAGTAGTACGAGGACAGGGGCGATTCAGCCCCAGCATTTT. This encodes CASSTRTGAIQPQHF.

The chain combines TRBV28 with TRBJ1-5; weak D call: TRBD1 (5 bases). V was trimmed by 6 bases and J by 8 bases, leaving 11 bases between them. This CDR3 is 12 amino acids long. Germline CDR1 is MDHEN and CDR2 is SYDVKM. CDR3 amino acids: CASRDDSKPQHF. The CDR3 DNA is TGTGCCAGCAGAGACGACAGTAAGCCCCAGCATTTT. Complete variable domain (other parts from reference TRBV28 and TRBJ1-5): DVKVTQSSRYLVKRTGEKVFLECVQDMDHENMFWYRQDPGLGLRLIYFSYDVKMKEKGDIPEGYSVSREKKERFSLILESASTNQTSMYLCASRDDSKPQHFGDGTRLSIL.

CDR3 coding DNA: TGTGCCAGCAGCGTAGGAGTGGACCCGAACACTGAAGCTTTCTTT. This codes for CASSVGVDPNTEAFF. The chain links TRBV9 to TRBJ1-1; no clear D. CDR1 is SGDLS, CDR2 YYNGEE, per germline. The CDR3 extends over 15 amino acids. Trimming left V 0 bases short and J 1 base short, with 10 bases between.

The chain has TRBV30 and TRBJ2-7; a weak D match, TRBD2 (5 bases). Germline lookup yields CDR1 GTSNPN and CDR2 SVGIG (reference sequence). The CDR3 has 13 residues. Trimming cost V 0 bases and J 7 bases, with 13 bases left between them. The CDR3 here is CAWSVLTRGEQYF. The DNA for the CDR3 is TGTGCCTGGAGTGTACTTACACGCGGGGAGCAGTACTTC.

CDR3 DNA: TGTGCCAGCAGCTTCAACAGCTTTAGCTATGGCTACACCTTC. Translating gives CASSFNSFSYGYTF. J is TRBJ1-2 and V is TRBV11-2; the D is unclear. Germline CDR1 is SGHAT and CDR2 is FQNNGV. V dropped 3 bases and J dropped 4 bases, with 12 bases sitting between them. CDR3 length: 14 amino acids.

The chain is built from TRBV5-1 and TRBJ2-3, with 10 bases that match TRBD1. The V gene end was trimmed by 5 bases and the J gene end by 6 bases; junction bases not matched to a gene: 6. The CDR3 extends over 14 amino acids. CDR1 SGHRS and CDR2 YFSETQ come from the germline V gene. CDR3 residues: CASRPTGGMDTQYF. Written as DNA, the CDR3 is TGCGCCAGCAGACCGACAGGGGGCATGGATACGCAGTATTTT.

V usage is TRBV5-4 and J usage is TRBJ2-1, with TRBD1 as a possible D gene (5 bases). Trimming took off 3 bases at V and 10 bases at J, with 8 bases between the two ends. In germline, CDR1 is SGHNT, CDR2 YYREEE (reference sequence). The CDR3 is made up of 11 amino acids. CDR3 bases: TGTGCCAGCAGCTCGGACATCGAGCAGTTCTTC. It encodes CASSSDIEQFF.

This chain joins TRBV5-6 and TRBJ2-5; TRBD2 matches 12 bases. With V trimmed by 3 bases and J by 6 bases, 15 bases remained unmatched. Per the germline V gene, CDR1 is SGHDT and CDR2 is YYEEEE. The CDR3 contains 18 residues. CDR3 nucleotide sequence: TGTGCCAGCAGCTCCCTCGCTAGCGGGGGGGCAAGTGGAAAGACCCAGTACTTC. This encodes CASSSLASGGASGKTQYF.

V gene TRBV27 combines with J gene TRBJ2-7; 7 positions match TRBD1. Germline V gene sequence: CDR1 MNHEY, CDR2 SMNVEV (reference sequence). The CDR3 is made up of 16 amino acids. J lost 2 bases, V lost 0 bases, and 7 bases had no gene match. The chain's CDR3 is CASSLSTGTVTYEQYF. The CDR3 region has the DNA TGTGCCAGCAGTTTATCAACCGGGACAGTAACCTACGAGCAGTACTTC.

The gene calls are TRBV5-5 and TRBJ1-5; the D gene is possibly TRBD1 (6 bases). The CDR3 contains 14 residues. The V end was cut by 4 bases, the J end by 5 bases, with 13 bases between. Germline V gene lookup returns CDR1 SGHKS and CDR2 YYEKEE (reference sequence). CDR3 sequence reads: CASSRVQGDQPQHF. DNA for the CDR3: TGTGCCAGCAGCCGAGTACAGGGAGATCAGCCCCAGCATTTT.

The chain carries TRBV7-2 and TRBJ2-1; possibly TRBD1 for D (6 bases). The CDR3 spans 14 residues. The germline V gene encodes CDR1 SGHTA and CDR2 FQGNSA. The V end was cut by 7 bases, the J end by 5 bases, with 15 bases between. CDR3 nucleotide sequence: TGTGCCAGCACCTTCAGGGGTGGCGACAATGAGCAGTTCTTC. As protein: CASTFRGGDNEQFF.

V and J are TRBV6-6 and TRBJ1-2, with D perhaps TRBD1 (5 bases). Per the germline V gene, CDR1 is MNHNY and CDR2 is SVGAGI (reference sequence). V lost 7 bases to trimming and J lost 5 bases, with 8 bases between them. The CDR3 covers 11 residues. CDR3 nucleotide sequence: TGTGCCAGCATGGGGGAATATGGCTACACCTTC. Its protein is CASMGEYGYTF.

The genes are TRBV29-1 and TRBJ2-1, with 8 nucleotides matching TRBD1. CDR1 and CDR2 from the germline V gene are SQVTM and ANQGSEA. The CDR3 length is 14 residues. The trim removed 4 bases at V and 7 bases at J, leaving 9 bases unmatched. The CDR3 loop is CSVGWDRTRNEQFF. The CDR3 DNA follows: TGCAGCGTTGGGTGGGACAGGACTCGGAATGAGCAGTTCTTC.

This clone was observed once. This chain joins TRBV6-6 and TRBJ1-2; a possible D gene is TRBD1 (5 bases). The CDR3 runs 14 residues. CDR1 and CDR2 from the germline V gene are MNHNY and SVGAGI (reference sequence). The V end was cut by 5 bases, the J end by 3 bases, with 13 bases between. In DNA, the CDR3 is TGTGCCAGCAGTACTGCCGGGACGGACTATGGCTACACCTTC. Amino acid sequence: CASSTAGTDYGYTF.

The V and J genes are TRBV5-1 and TRBJ2-3; 8 bases fit TRBD1. Germline V lookup: CDR1 SGHRS, CDR2 YFSETQ. Trimming cost V 3 bases and J 1 base; bases outside gene matches: 4. CDR3 length equals 15 residues. Written as DNA, the CDR3 is TGCGCCAGCAGCTCGGACAGGGTTGGCACAGATACGCAGTATTTT. Translated: CASSSDRVGTDTQYF.